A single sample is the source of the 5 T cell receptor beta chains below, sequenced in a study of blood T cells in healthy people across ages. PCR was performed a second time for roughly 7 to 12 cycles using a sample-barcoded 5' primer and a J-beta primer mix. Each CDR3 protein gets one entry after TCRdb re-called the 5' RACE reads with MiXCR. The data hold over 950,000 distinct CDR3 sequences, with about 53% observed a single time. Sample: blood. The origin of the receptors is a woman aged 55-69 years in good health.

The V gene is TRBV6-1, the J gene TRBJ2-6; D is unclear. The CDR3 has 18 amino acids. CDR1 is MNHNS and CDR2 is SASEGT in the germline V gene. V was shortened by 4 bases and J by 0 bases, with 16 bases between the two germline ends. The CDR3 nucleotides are TGTGCCAGCAGTGGGGCCAACCTGGCGGCCTCTGGGGCCAACGTCCTGACTTTC. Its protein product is CASSGANLAASGANVLTF.

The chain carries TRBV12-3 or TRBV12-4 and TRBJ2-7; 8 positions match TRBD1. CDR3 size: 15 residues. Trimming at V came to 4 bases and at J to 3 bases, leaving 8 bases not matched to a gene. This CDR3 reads CASSCSRQGNYEQYF. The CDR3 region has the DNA TGTGCCAGCAGTTGCTCACGACAGGGGAACTACGAGCAGTACTTC.

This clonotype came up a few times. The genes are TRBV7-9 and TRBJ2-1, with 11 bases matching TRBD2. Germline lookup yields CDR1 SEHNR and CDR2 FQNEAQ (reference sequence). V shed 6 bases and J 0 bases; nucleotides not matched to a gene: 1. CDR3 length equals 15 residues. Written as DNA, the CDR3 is TGTGCCAGCAGGCTAGCGGGAGGCTCCTACAATGAGCAGTTCTTC. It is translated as CASRLAGGSYNEQFF.

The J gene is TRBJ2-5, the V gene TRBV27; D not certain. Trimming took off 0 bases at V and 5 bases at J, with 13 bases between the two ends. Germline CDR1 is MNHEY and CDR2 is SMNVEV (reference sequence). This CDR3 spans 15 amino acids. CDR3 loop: CASSLSGGMGETQYF. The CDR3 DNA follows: TGTGCCAGCAGTTTATCAGGTGGAATGGGGGAGACCCAGTACTTC.

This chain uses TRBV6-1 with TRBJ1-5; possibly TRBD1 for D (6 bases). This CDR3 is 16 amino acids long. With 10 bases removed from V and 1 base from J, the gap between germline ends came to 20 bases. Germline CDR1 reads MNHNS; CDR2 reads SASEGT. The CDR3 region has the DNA TGTGCCACCGCTATACGGGGGGCAGGGAGCAATCAGCCCCAGCATTTT. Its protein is CATAIRGAGSNQPQHF.